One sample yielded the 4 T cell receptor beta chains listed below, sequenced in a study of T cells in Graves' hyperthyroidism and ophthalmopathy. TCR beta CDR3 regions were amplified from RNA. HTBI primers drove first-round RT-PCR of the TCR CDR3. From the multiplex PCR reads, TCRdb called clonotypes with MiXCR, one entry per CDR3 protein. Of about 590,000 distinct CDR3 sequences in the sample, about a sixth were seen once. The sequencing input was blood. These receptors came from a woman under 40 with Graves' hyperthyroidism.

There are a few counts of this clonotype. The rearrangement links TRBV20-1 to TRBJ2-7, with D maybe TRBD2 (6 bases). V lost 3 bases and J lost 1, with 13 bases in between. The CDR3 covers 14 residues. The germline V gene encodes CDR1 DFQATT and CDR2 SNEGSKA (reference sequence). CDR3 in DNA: TGCAGTGCTAGGGGGACTGCGCCTTCCTACGAGCAGTACTTC. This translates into CSARGTAPSYEQYF.

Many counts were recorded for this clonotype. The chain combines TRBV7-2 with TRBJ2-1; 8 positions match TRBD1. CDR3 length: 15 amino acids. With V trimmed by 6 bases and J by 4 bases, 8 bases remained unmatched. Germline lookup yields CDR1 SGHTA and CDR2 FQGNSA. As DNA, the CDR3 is TGTGCCAGCAGTCCTCAGGGGGCGCAGTACAATGAGCAGTTCTTC. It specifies CASSPQGAQYNEQFF.

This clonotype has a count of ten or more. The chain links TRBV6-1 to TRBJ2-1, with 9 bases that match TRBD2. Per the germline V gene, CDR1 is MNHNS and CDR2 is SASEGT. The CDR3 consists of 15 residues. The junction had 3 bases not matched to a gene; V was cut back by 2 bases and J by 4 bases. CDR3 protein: CASSELTSGYNEQFF. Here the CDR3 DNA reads TGTGCCAGCAGTGAACTAACTAGCGGGTACAATGAGCAGTTCTTC.

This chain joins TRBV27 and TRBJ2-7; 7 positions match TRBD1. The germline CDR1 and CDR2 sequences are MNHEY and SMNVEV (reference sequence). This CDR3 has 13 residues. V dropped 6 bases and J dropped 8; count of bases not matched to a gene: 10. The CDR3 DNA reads TGTGCCAGCAGGCCGGCGACAGGGTCAAAGCAGTACTTC. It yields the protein CASRPATGSKQYF.